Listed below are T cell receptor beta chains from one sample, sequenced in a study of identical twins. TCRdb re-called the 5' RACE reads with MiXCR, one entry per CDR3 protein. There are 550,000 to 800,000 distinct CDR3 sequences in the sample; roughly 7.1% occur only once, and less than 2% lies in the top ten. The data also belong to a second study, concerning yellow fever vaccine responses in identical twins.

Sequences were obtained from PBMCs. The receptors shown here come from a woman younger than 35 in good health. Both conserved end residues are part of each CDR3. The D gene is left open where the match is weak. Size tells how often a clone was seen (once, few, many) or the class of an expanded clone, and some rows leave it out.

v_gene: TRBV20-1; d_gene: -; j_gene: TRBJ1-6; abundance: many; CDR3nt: TGCAGTGCTAGAGAATGGGAAAGCTCCTATAATTCACCCCTCCACTTT; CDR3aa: CSAREWESSYNSPLHF
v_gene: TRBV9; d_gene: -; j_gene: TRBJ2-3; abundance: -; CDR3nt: TGTGCCAGCAGCGTATTGGGGAGCACAGATACGCAGTATTTT; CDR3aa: CASSVLGSTDTQYF
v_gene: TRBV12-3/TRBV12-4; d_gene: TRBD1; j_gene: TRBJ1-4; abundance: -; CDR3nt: TGTGCCAGCAGTCCGGACAGGGGATGGAATGAAAAACTGTTTTTT; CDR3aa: CASSPDRGWNEKLFF
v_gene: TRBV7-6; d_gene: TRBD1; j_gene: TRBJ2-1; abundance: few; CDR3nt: TGTGCCAGCAGCTTAGAAGACCGGGACAGGGGAACCTACAATGAGCAGTTCTTC; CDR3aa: CASSLEDRDRGTYNEQFF
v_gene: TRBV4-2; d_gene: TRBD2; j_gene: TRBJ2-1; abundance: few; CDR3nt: TGTGCCAGCAGCCTTTCCGGGACTAGCGTTATTGGTGAGCAGTTCTTC; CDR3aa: CASSLSGTSVIGEQFF
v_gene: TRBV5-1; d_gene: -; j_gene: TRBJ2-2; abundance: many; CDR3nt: TGCGCCAGCAGCATGACAGGGAACACCGGGGAGCTGTTTTTT; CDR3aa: CASSMTGNTGELFF
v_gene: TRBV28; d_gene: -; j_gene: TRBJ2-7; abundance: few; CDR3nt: TGTGCCAGCATTGACGTCGGCAAGAGCTCCTACGAGCAGTACTTC; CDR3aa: CASIDVGKSSYEQYF
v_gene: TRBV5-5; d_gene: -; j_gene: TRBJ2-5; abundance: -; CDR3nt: TGTGCCAGCAGCTTGGACACCCGGACAGGAGGGATCAGAAAGACCCAGTACTTC; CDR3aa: CASSLDTRTGGIRKTQYF
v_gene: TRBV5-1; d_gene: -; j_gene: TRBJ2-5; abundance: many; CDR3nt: TGCGCCAGCAGCTTGGTTTCGGACAGTTGGGAGACCCAGTACTTC; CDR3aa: CASSLVSDSWETQYF
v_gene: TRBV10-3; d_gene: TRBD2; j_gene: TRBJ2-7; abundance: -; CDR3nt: TGTGCCATCAGTGAGTCGGCTAGCGGCTTATACGAGCAGTACTTC; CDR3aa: CAISESASGLYEQYF
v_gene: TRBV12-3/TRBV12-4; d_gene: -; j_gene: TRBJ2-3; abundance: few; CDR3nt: TGTGCCAGCACCACAACAGGCAGTCCTAGCACAGATACGCAGTATTTT; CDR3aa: CASTTTGSPSTDTQYF
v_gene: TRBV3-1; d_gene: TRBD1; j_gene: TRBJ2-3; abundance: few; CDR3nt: TGTGCCAGCAGCGACCGGGACAGCCTAAACGAAGATACGCAGTATTTT; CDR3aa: CASSDRDSLNEDTQYF
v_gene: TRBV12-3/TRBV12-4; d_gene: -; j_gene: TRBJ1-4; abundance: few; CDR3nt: TGTGCCAGCAACATCATGGGGGAAAAACTGTTTTTT; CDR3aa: CASNIMGEKLFF
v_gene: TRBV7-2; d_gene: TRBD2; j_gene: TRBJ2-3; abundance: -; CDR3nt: TGTGCCAGCAGCCGGAACCAGCGGGGGACCCCAGATACGCAGTATTTT; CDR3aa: CASSRNQRGTPDTQYF
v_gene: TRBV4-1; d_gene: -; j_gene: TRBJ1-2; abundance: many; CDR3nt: TGCGCCAGCAGCCAAGGTTCGGGGAATGGCTACACCTTC; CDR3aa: CASSQGSGNGYTF
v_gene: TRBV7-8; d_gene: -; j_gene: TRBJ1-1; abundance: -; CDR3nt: TGTGCCAGCAGCTTAAATGGCATGAGGAACACTGAAGCTTTCTTT; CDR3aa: CASSLNGMRNTEAFF
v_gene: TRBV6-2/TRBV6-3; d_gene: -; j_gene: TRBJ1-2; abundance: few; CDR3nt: TGTGCCAGCACCAGGAGGCCTTATGGCTACACCTTC; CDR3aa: CASTRRPYGYTF
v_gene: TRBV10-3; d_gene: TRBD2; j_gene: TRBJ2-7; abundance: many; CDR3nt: TGTGCCATTAAGACTAGCGGGAGCTCCTACGAGCAGTACTTC; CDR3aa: CAIKTSGSSYEQYF
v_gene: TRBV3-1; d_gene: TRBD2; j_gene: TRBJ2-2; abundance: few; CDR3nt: TGTGCCAGCAGCCAAGGGGTAGCGGGGGGGCACGACACCGGGGAGCTGTTTTTT; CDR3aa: CASSQGVAGGHDTGELFF
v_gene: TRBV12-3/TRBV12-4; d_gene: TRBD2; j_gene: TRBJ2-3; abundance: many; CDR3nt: TGTGCCAGCAGTTTGGGGGCGGGGGGACCCACAGATACGCAGTATTTT; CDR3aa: CASSLGAGGPTDTQYF
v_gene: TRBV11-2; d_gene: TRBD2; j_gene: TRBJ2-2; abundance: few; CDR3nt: TGTGCCAGCAGCTTAGACCCCACTCCCGGGCGGGGGGGGAACACCGGGGAGCTGTTTTTT; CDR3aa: CASSLDPTPGRGGNTGELFF
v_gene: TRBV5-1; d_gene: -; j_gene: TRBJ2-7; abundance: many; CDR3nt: TGCGCCAGCAGCTTGGCCTTAGGTTCGTCCTCCTACGAGCAGTACTTC; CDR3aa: CASSLALGSSSYEQYF
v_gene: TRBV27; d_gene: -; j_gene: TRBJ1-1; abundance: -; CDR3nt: TGTGCCAGCACTATTTTCGGGGGGCACACTGAAGCTTTCTTT; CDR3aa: CASTIFGGHTEAFF
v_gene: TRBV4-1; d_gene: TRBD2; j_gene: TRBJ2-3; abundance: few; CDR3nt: TGCGCCAGCAGCCAAGATTTACTAGCGGGGGGGGCGGGTACGCAGTATTTT; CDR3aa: CASSQDLLAGGAGTQYF
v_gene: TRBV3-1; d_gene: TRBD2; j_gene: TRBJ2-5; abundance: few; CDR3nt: TGTGCCAGCAGCGCAGGACTAGCGGGAGACGGGGAGACCCAGTACTTC; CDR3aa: CASSAGLAGDGETQYF
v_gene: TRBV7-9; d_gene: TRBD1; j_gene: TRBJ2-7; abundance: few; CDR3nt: TGTGCCAGCAGCTCTTCGGGACAGGGTCCCGGGCAGTACTTC; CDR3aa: CASSSSGQGPGQYF
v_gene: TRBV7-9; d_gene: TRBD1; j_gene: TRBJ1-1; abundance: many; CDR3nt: TGTGCCAGCAGCGCCTTGACAGGGAGTACTGAAGCTTTCTTT; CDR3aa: CASSALTGSTEAFF
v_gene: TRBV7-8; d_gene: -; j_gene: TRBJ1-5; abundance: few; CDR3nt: TGTGCCAGCAGCTTTTCCAGGGACAGCAATCAGCCCCAGCATTTT; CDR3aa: CASSFSRDSNQPQHF
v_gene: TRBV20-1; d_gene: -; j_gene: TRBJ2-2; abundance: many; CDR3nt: TGCAGTCGTCGAGGGAACACCGGGGAGCTGTTTTTT; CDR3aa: CSRRGNTGELFF
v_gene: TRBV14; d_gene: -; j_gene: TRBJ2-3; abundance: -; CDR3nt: TGTGCCAGCAGCGGAACTAGGTGGGGCTGGGCAGATACGCAGTATTTT; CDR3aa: CASSGTRWGWADTQYF
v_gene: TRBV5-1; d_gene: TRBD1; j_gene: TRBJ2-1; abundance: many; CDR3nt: TGCGCCAGCAGTTCCCAGGGGGACTCCTACAATGAGCAGTTCTTC; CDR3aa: CASSSQGDSYNEQFF
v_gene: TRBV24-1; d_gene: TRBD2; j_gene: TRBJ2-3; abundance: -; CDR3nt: TGTGCCACCAGTGATAATAGCGGGAGGGCAGAAGATACGCAGTATTTT; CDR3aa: CATSDNSGRAEDTQYF
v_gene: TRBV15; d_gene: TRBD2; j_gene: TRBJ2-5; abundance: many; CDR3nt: TGTGCCACCAGGACTAGCGGGTTACAAGAGACCCAGTACTTC; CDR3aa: CATRTSGLQETQYF
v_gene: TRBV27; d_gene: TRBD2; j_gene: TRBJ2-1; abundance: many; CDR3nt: TGTGCCAGCAGTTTCTTACTAGCGGGTGGTGAGCAGTTCTTC; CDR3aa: CASSFLLAGGEQFF
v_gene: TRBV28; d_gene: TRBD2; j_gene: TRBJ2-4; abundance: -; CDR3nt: TGTGCCAGCAGTTTAGGCGATTACGGGGGGGCCAAAAACATTCAGTACTTC; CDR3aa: CASSLGDYGGAKNIQYF
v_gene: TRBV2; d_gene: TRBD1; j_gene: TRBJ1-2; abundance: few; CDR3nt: TGTGCCAGCAGTACTTGGACAGGGGGGGAAGCTAACTATGGCTACACCTTC; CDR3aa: CASSTWTGGEANYGYTF
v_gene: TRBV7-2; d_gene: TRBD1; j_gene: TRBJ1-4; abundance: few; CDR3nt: TGTGCCAGCAGCCCCCGGGACAGGGGCGGAGAGGAAAAACTGTTTTTT; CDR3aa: CASSPRDRGGEEKLFF
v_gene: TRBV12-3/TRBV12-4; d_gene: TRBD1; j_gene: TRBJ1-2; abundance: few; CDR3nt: TGTGCCATTCAAACTGGGACAGGGGTCGGGTATGGCTACACCTTC; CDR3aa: CAIQTGTGVGYGYTF
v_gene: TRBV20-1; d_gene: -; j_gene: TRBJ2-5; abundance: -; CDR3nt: TGCAGTGCTAGACTCTACCAAGAGACCCAGTACTTC; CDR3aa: CSARLYQETQYF
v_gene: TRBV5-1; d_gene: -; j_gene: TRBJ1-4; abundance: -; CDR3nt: TGCGCCAGCAGCGCAGAAGGACTCGGTTGGAATGAAAAACTGTTTTTT; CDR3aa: CASSAEGLGWNEKLFF
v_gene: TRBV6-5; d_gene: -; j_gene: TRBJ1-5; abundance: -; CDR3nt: TGTGCCAGCAGTTACTCCTTGGGAGGACTTTTACGCAATCAGCCCCAGCATTTT; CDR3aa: CASSYSLGGLLRNQPQHF
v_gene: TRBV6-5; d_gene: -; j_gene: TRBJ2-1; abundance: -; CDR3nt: TGTGCCAGCAGTTACGGATCTGGGGGGCGCACGCCGTTCTTC; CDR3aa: CASSYGSGGRTPFF
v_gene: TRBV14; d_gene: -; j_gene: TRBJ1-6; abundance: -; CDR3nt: TGTGCCAGCAGCCAACCGGGACGTTATAATTCACCCCTCCACTTT; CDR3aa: CASSQPGRYNSPLHF
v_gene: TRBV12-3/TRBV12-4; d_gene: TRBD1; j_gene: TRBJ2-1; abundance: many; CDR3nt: TGTGCCAGCAGGCCCGGGACAGTCAACAATGAGCAGTTCTTC; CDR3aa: CASRPGTVNNEQFF
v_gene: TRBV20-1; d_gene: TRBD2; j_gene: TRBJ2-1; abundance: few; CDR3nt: TGCAGTGCTAATCGGCTAGCGGGAGTCTCCCCTACCAATGAGCAGTTCTTC; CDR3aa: CSANRLAGVSPTNEQFF
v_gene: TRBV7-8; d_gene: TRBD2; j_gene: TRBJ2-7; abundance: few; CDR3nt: TGTGCCAGCAGCTTAGTAGAGGTGACTAGCCCCTCCTACGAGCAGTACTTC; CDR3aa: CASSLVEVTSPSYEQYF
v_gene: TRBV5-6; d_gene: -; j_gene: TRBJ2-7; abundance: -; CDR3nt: TGTGCCAGCAGCACGGACAGCTACGAGCAGTACTTC; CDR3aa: CASSTDSYEQYF
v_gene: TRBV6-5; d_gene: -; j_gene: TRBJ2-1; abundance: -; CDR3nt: TGTGCCAGCAGTTACAGGGGGTCGTTCTACAATGAGCAGTTCTTC; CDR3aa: CASSYRGSFYNEQFF
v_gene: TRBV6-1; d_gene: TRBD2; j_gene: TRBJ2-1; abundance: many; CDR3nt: TGTGCCAGCAGCCGCGGGGGGACTAACAATGAGCAGTTCTTC; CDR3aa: CASSRGGTNNEQFF
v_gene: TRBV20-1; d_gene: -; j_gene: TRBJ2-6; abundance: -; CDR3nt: TGCAGTGCCACCTCGGCCTCTGGGGCCAACGTCCTGACTTTC; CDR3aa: CSATSASGANVLTF
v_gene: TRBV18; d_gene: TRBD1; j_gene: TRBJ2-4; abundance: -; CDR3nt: TGTGCCAGCTCGCCCAACAGACAGGGAAACAAAAACATTCAGTACTTC; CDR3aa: CASSPNRQGNKNIQYF
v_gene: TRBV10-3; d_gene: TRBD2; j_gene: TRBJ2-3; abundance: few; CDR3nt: TGTGCCATCAGCGGATCCGGGACTAGTACAGATACGCAGTATTTT; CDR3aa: CAISGSGTSTDTQYF
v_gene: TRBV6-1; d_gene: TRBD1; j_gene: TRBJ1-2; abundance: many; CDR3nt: TGTGCCAGCAGTAAGACCGGGACAGGGGACTATGGCTACACCTTC; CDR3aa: CASSKTGTGDYGYTF
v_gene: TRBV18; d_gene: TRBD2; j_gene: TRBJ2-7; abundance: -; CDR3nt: TGTGCCAGCTCACCAAAAAACCTAGCGGGAGGACTCGTCGAGCAGTACTTC; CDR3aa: CASSPKNLAGGLVEQYF
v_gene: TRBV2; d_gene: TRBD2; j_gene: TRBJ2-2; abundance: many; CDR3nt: TGTGCCAGCAGTCTGACTAGCGGGGGGACCGGGGAGCTGTTTTTT; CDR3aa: CASSLTSGGTGELFF
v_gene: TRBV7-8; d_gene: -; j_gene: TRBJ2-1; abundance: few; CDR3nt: TGTGCCAGCAGCCAGACGGGTCCCAAAAATGAGCAGTTCTTC; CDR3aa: CASSQTGPKNEQFF
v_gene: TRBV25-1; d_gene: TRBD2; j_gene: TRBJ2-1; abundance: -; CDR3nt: TGTGCCAGCAGTGACAACAATCCTATACACCCGGGACTAGTCTCCTACAATGAGCAGTTCTTC; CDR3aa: CASSDNNPIHPGLVSYNEQFF
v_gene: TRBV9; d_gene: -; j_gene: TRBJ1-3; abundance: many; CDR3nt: TGTGCCAGCAGCGTAGCCGGAAACACCATATATTTT; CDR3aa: CASSVAGNTIYF
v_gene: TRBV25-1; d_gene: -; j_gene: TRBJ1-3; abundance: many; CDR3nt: TGTGCCAGCAGCGAGACAAGCTCTGGAAACACCATATATTTT; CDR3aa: CASSETSSGNTIYF
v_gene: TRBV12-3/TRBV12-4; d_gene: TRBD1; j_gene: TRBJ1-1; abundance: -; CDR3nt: TGTGCCAGCAGCACCCGAAACAGGGGGCGAACTGAAGCTTTCTTT; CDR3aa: CASSTRNRGRTEAFF